One sample yielded the 26 T cell receptor beta chains listed below, sequenced in a study of untreated major depressive disorder. Repertoires were generated with immunoSEQ multiplex PCR, while TCRdb's copy carries only in-frame clones and drops some. The sample holds about 22,000 clones, around 92% seen once. The sample consisted of CD4+ T cells from PBMCs. The receptors come from a woman aged 40 to 50 in good health.

The V call is TRBV28, the J call TRBJ2-7; 10 bases agree with TRBD1. Germline CDR1 is MDHEN and CDR2 is SYDVKM. The CDR3 sequence is 15 residues long. Losses at the gene ends were 2 bases for V and 3 bases for J; bases not matched to a gene: 4. DNA for the CDR3: TGTGCCAGCAGTTTACCCGGGACAGGGGACTACGAGCAGTACTTC. Protein sequence: CASSLPGTGDYEQYF.

The J gene is TRBJ1-1, the V gene TRBV2; no firm D call. Germline V CDR1 and CDR2: SNHLY, FYNNEI. Trimming took 9 bases from V and 8 from J, leaving 10 bases between them. This CDR3 is built from 10 residues. The CDR3 loop is CASGSPEAFF. CDR3 nucleotides: TGTGCCAGTGGGAGCCCAGAAGCTTTCTTT.

J is TRBJ1-2 and V is TRBV27; D unresolved. Germline V gene sequence: CDR1 MNHEY, CDR2 SMNVEV (reference sequence). Deletions cut 2 bases from V and 7 bases from J, with 11 bases between. The CDR3 is made up of 13 amino acids. CDR3 in DNA: TGTGCCAGCAGTTTAAACGGTAGGAGTGGCTACACCTTC. This sequence encodes CASSLNGRSGYTF.

The rearrangement links TRBV27 to TRBJ2-1, with D hard to call. CDR1 is MNHEY and CDR2 is SMNVEV in the germline V gene (reference sequence). V was trimmed by 6 bases and J by 15 bases, leaving 18 bases between them. The length of the CDR3 is 12 residues. In DNA form, the CDR3 reads TGTGCCAGCAGAACCTCGGGCTATCGGCGGTTCTTC. Translated, it gives CASRTSGYRRFF.

The chain combines TRBV18 with TRBJ2-7, with D perhaps TRBD1 (6 bases). The V gene's germline CDR1 is KGHSH and CDR2 LQKENI. The CDR3 contains 13 residues. The ends were cut back, 2 bases at V and 5 bases at J, with 10 bases in the middle. The CDR3 protein is CASSPGTGNEQYF. In DNA form, the CDR3 reads TGTGCCAGCTCACCAGGTACAGGGAACGAGCAGTACTTC.

V and J are TRBV4-3 and TRBJ2-7; the match to TRBD1 covers 7 bases. V was pared by 3 bases and J by 0 bases, with 8 bases of the junction left unmatched. The CDR3 consists of 16 residues. Germline assignment: CDR1 LGHNA and CDR2 YSLEER. The CDR3 loop is CASSQGRDSYSYEQYV. The CDR3 coding sequence is TGCGCCAGCAGCCAGGGCCGGGACAGTTACTCCTACGAGCAGTACGTC.

The V gene is TRBV29-1, the J gene TRBJ2-1; D is perhaps TRBD2 (5 bases). The CDR3 spans 15 residues. The ends were cut back, 4 bases at V and 0 bases at J, with 13 bases in the middle. Germline V CDR1 and CDR2: SQVTM, ANQGSEA. The CDR3 DNA reads as TGCAGCGTTGTAGCCGCGGACTCCTCCTACAATGAGCAGTTCTTC. This gives the protein CSVVAADSSYNEQFF.

This chain links TRBV5-1 with TRBJ1-1; a possible D gene is TRBD1 (5 bases). The CDR3 totals 14 residues. Trimming removed 4 bases at V and 11 bases at J, with 21 bases between. The germline gives CDR1 SGHRS, CDR2 YFSETQ. CDR3 sequence: CASSLDPVAGIAFF. The CDR3 DNA sequence: TGCGCCAGCAGCCTCGACCCCGTTGCAGGGATCGCTTTCTTT.

This clone was seen more than once but under ten times. The rearrangement links TRBV6-6 to TRBJ1-3, with D unresolved. Germline CDR1 and CDR2: MNHNY and SVGAGI (reference sequence). Trimming took 0 bases from V and 7 from J, leaving 7 bases between them. This CDR3 has 13 amino acids. The chain's CDR3 is CASSYSVANTIYF. The DNA for the CDR3 is TGTGCCAGCAGTTACTCGGTTGCGAACACCATATATTTT.

The chain joins TRBV7-3 to TRBJ1-2, with 8 bases fitting TRBD1. The trim removed 5 bases at V and 0 bases at J, leaving 5 bases unmatched. The CDR3 has 15 amino acids. Germline values: CDR1 SGHTA, CDR2 FQGTGA. The CDR3 reads CASSPGQGSNYGYTF. As DNA, the CDR3 is TGTGCCAGCAGCCCCGGACAGGGATCTAACTATGGCTACACCTTC.

This rearrangement joins TRBV29-1 to TRBJ2-7; perhaps TRBD2 as D (5 bases). Germline V gene lookup returns CDR1 SQVTM and CDR2 ANQGSEA. The CDR3 runs 13 residues. V lost 6 bases and J lost 3, with 15 bases in between. The CDR3 here is CSVPGISGYEQYF. Written as DNA, the CDR3 is TGCAGCGTCCCCGGGATCTCCGGCTACGAGCAGTACTTC.

The gene calls are TRBV6-5 and TRBJ1-6, with a possible D match to TRBD1 (6 bases). Germline lookup yields CDR1 MNHEY and CDR2 SVGAGI. This CDR3 spans 15 amino acids. Trimming left V 5 bases short and J 4 bases short, with 12 bases between. In DNA form, the CDR3 reads TGTGCCAGCAGTGGCTCAACAGGGTATAATTCACCCCTCCACTTT. Translation gives CASSGSTGYNSPLHF.

The rearrangement joins TRBV5-4 to TRBJ2-2; weak D call: TRBD1 (6 bases). V gave up 5 bases and J gave up 0 bases, with 11 bases separating them. The CDR3 covers 15 residues. Germline V gene sequence: CDR1 SGHNT, CDR2 YYREEE (reference sequence). DNA for the CDR3: TGTGCCAGCAGACGAGGGACAACGAACACCGGGGAGCTGTTTTTT. As protein: CASRRGTTNTGELFF.

The rearrangement uses TRBV2 and TRBJ2-3; D is unresolved. The germline CDR1 and CDR2 sequences are SNHLY and FYNNEI. CDR3 length: 12 residues. The germline V and J ends were trimmed by 1 base and 8 bases, with 7 bases remaining between them. The DNA of the CDR3 is TGTGCCAGCAGTGAAGTGTCTGGTACGCAGTATTTT. This translates into CASSEVSGTQYF.

V is TRBV5-8 and J is TRBJ2-7; TRBD2 might be the D (6 bases). V was pared by 5 bases and J by 3 bases, with 9 bases between. CDR3 length equals 12 residues. In germline, CDR1 is SGHTS, CDR2 YDEGEE. For the CDR3, the DNA is TGTGCCAGCAGTGCGGGATACTACGAGCAGTACTTC. Protein product: CASSAGYYEQYF.

This clone was seen a single time. V usage is TRBV18 and J usage is TRBJ1-1; TRBD1 agrees at 9 bases. CDR1 KGHSH and CDR2 LQKENI come from the germline V gene. The CDR3 length is 13 residues. V trimming: 1 base; J trimming: 12 bases; junction bases outside the gene matches: 6. CDR3 sequence: CASSPQGTGLTFF. CDR3 in DNA: TGTGCCAGCTCACCACAAGGGACAGGGCTAACTTTCTTT.

The chain has TRBV4-1 and TRBJ1-6, with unresolved D. Germline assignment: CDR1 MGHRA and CDR2 YSYEKL. Trimming cost V 1 base and J 6 bases, with 10 bases left between them. The CDR3 totals 15 residues. The DNA for the CDR3 is TGCGCCAGCAGCCAAGGGGGTCGAGGTAATTCACCCCTCCACTTT. This encodes CASSQGGRGNSPLHF.

The chain joins TRBV25-1 to TRBJ1-2, with D unclear. CDR1 MGHDK and CDR2 SYGVNS come from the germline V gene. Trimming cost V 2 bases and J 4 bases, with 5 bases left between them. The CDR3 extends over 12 amino acids. The CDR3 here is CASSENLYGYTF. The CDR3 coding sequence is TGTGCCAGCAGTGAAAACCTCTATGGCTACACCTTC.

The gene calls are TRBV5-6 and TRBJ2-4, with 10 nucleotides matching TRBD1. The V and J ends lost 7 bases and 7 bases, in that order; junction bases with no gene match: 8. This CDR3 has 14 amino acids. Germline values: CDR1 SGHDT, CDR2 YYEEEE. DNA of the CDR3: TGTGCCAGCTTAAGGAGGGACAGGGGTAACATTCAGTACTTC. It yields the protein CASLRRDRGNIQYF.

The rearrangement links TRBV19 to TRBJ1-2; 8 nucleotides line up with TRBD1. V was pared by 5 bases and J by 0 bases, with 2 bases of the junction left unmatched. The CDR3 totals 14 residues. Germline V gene lookup returns CDR1 LNHDA and CDR2 SQIVND (reference sequence). The CDR3 loop is CASSVDRANYGYTF. The CDR3 bases are TGTGCCAGTAGTGTGGACAGGGCTAACTATGGCTACACCTTC.

The gene calls are TRBV15 and TRBJ2-4; TRBD1 agrees at 12 bases. The length of the CDR3 is 17 residues. Germline CDR1 reads LNHNV; CDR2 reads YYDKDF (reference sequence). V lost 2 bases to trimming and J lost 4 bases; unmatched junction nucleotides: 6. CDR3 DNA: TGTGCCACCAGCAGACCCGGGACAGGGGGCCTGAAAAACATTCAGTACTTC. This gives the protein CATSRPGTGGLKNIQYF.

V gene TRBV6-1 combines with J gene TRBJ2-3; 10 bases map to TRBD2. Germline V gene data show CDR1 as MNHNS and CDR2 as SASEGT. The CDR3 consists of 17 residues. Unmatched junction bases numbered 7, after V lost 4 bases and J lost 0 bases. CDR3 region: CASSARGAGGSTDTQYF. The CDR3 DNA is TGTGCCAGCAGTGCCCGGGGAGCGGGAGGGAGCACAGATACGCAGTATTTT.

The V gene is TRBV6-1, the J gene TRBJ1-5; 7 bases agree with TRBD1. Germline CDR1 and CDR2: MNHNS and SASEGT. The V segment lost 8 bases and the J segment 7 bases; nucleotides outside the gene matches: 8. The CDR3 sequence is 13 residues long. CDR3 loop: CASEAGGRQPQHF. In DNA form, the CDR3 reads TGTGCCAGCGAAGCAGGGGGGAGGCAGCCCCAGCATTTT.

The chain is built from TRBV11-2 and TRBJ1-3; tentative D call: TRBD1 (5 bases). The V end lost 4 bases, the J end lost 0 bases, and 10 bases lay between the germline ends. Looked up from germline, CDR1 is SGHAT and CDR2 is FQNNGV. CDR3 length equals 15 residues. The CDR3: CASSWDGSSGNTIYF. CDR3 DNA: TGTGCCAGCAGCTGGGACGGGAGCTCTGGAAACACCATATATTTT.

This sequence joins TRBV4-2 and TRBJ1-3, with D perhaps TRBD1 (6 bases). The CDR3 is made up of 18 amino acids. Trimming pared 8 bases from V and 1 base from J, leaving 24 bases between. The V gene's germline CDR1 is LGHNA and CDR2 YNFKEQ. The DNA of the CDR3 is TGTGCCAGCGCCAATACGGGACAATCTTTCCGTTCTGGAAACACCATATATTTT. It encodes CASANTGQSFRSGNTIYF.

J is TRBJ1-1 and V is TRBV18; D is ambiguous. The CDR3 extends over 14 amino acids. Looked up from germline, CDR1 is KGHSH and CDR2 is LQKENI. The germline V and J ends were trimmed by 6 bases and 6 bases, with 17 bases remaining between them. CDR3 region: CASSQIVGSPEAFF. CDR3 DNA sequence: TGTGCCAGCTCGCAAATCGTGGGAAGCCCTGAAGCTTTCTTT.